This T cell receptor (beta chain) was sequenced during a study of blood T cells in healthy people across ages. Using a J-beta primer mix together with a sample-barcoded 5' primer, a second PCR was run for roughly 7 to 11 cycles. Each CDR3 protein is one row after TCRdb ran MiXCR on the 5' RACE reads. The repertoire holds more than 1,400,000 distinct CDR3 sequences, with around two fifths as singletons. The V and J ends lost 1 base and 4 bases respectively, with 13 bases between them. CDR1 and CDR2 (germline): DFQATT, SNEGSKA (reference sequence). The CDR3 extends over 14 amino acids. The sequencing sample was made of blood. V is TRBV20-1 and J is TRBJ1-2; no reliable D call. The receptor's source is a woman in her late teens or twenties in good health. The CDR3 here is CSARVPGIGYGYTF. In DNA form, the CDR3 reads TGCAGTGCTAGAGTCCCGGGCATCGGCTATGGCTACACCTTC.